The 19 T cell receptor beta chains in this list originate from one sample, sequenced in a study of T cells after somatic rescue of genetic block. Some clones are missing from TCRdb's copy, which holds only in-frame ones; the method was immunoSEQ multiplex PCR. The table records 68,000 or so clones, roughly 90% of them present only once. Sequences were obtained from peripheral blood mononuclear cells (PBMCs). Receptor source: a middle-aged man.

This CDR3 is CASDTGAQPQHF. CDR3 sequence (DNA): TGTGCCAGTGACACCGGGGCACAGCCCCAGCATTTT. The chain joins TRBV28 to TRBJ1-5, with D possibly matching TRBD1 (5 bases). V dropped 9 bases and J dropped 7 bases, with 13 bases sitting between them. Germline assignment: CDR1 MDHEN and CDR2 SYDVKM. The CDR3 runs to 12 residues.

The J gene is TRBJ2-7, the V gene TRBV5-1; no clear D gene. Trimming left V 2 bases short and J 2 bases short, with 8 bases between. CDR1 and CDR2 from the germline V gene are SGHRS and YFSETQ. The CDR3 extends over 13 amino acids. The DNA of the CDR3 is TGCGCCAGCAGCTTAAATCAACCCTACGAGCAGTACTTC. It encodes CASSLNQPYEQYF.

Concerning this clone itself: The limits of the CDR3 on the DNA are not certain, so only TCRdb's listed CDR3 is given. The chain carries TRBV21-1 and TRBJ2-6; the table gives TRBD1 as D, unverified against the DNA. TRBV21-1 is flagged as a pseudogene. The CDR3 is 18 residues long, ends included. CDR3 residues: CASSKVAQGADGANVLTF.

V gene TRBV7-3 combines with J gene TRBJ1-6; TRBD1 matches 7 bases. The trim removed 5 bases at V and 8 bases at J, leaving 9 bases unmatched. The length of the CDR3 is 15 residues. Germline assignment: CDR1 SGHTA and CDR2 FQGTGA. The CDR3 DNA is TGTGCCAGCAGCCCAGGGGGAGGTAGCGATTCACCCCTCCACTTT. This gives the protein CASSPGGGSDSPLHF. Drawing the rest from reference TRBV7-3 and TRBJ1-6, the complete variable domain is GAGVSQTPSNKVTEKGKYVELRCDPISGHTALYWYRQSLGQGPEFLIYFQGTGAADDSGLPNDRFFAVRPEGSVSTLKIQRTERGDSAVYLCASSPGGGSDSPLHFGNGTRLTVT.

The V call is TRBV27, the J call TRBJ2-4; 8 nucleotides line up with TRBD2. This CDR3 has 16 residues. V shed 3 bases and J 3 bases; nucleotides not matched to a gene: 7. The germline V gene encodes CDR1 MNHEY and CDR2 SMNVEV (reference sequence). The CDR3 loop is CASSFKRERVKNIQYF. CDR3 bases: TGTGCCAGCAGTTTTAAGCGGGAGCGGGTCAAAAACATTCAGTACTTC.

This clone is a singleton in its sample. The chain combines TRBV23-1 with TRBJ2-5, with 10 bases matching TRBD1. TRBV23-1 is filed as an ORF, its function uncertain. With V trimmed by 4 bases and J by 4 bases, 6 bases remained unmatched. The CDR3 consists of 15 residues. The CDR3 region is CASSRGTGVAETQYF. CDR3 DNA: TGCGCCAGCAGTCGGGGGACAGGGGTGGCAGAGACCCAGTACTTC.

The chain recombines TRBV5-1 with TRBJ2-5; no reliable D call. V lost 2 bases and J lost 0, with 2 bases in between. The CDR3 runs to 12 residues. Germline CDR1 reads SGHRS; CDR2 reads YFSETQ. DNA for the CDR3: TGCGCCAGCAGCTTCAACCAAGAGACCCAGTACTTC. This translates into CASSFNQETQYF.

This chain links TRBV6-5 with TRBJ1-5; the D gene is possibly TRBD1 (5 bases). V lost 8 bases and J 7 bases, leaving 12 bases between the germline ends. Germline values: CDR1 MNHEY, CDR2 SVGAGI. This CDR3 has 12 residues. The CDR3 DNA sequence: TGTGCCAGCGCCGAGCGGGGGCAGCCCCAGCATTTT. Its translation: CASAERGQPQHF.

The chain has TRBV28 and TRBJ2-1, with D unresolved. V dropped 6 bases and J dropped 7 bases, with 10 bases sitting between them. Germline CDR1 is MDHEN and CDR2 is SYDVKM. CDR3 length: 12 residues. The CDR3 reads CASSPDLNEQFF. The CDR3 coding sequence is TGTGCCAGCAGCCCTGACCTGAATGAGCAGTTCTTC.

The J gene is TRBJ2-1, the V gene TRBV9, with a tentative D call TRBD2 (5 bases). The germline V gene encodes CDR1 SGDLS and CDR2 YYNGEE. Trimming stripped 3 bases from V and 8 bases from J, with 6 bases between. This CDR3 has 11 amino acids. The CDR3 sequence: CASSGEYEQFF. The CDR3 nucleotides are TGTGCCAGCAGCGGGGAGTATGAGCAGTTCTTC.

The CDR3 DNA reads TGTGCCAGCAGCGATTTTCTGGAGTTCAATGAGCAGTTCTTC. Amino acid sequence: CASSDFLEFNEQFF. The chain links TRBV28 to TRBJ2-1; D is undetermined. The germline CDR1 and CDR2 sequences are MDHEN and SYDVKM. This CDR3 is 14 amino acids long. V lost 6 bases and J 6 bases, leaving 15 bases between the germline ends.

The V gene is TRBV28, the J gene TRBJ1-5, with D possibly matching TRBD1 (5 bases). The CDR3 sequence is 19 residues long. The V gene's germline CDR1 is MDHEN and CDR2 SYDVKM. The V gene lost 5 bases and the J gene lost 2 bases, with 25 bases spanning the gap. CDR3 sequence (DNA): TGTGCCAGCAGTACCAGCCCAGATCAGGGAAGGGGCCGCAATCAGCCCCAGCATTTT. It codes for CASSTSPDQGRGRNQPQHF.

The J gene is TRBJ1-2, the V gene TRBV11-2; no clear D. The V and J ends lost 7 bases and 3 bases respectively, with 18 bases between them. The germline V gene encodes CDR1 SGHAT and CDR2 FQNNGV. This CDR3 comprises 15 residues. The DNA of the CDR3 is TGTGCCAGCATGCGTCGATCCGCAGGCGACTATGGCTACACCTTC. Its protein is CASMRRSAGDYGYTF.

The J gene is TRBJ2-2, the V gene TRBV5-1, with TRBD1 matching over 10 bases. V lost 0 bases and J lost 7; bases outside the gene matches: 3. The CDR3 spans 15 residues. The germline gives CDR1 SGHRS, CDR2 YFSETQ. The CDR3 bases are TGCGCCAGCAGCTTGGGACAGGGGGCTTTCGGGGAGCTGTTTTTT. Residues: CASSLGQGAFGELFF.

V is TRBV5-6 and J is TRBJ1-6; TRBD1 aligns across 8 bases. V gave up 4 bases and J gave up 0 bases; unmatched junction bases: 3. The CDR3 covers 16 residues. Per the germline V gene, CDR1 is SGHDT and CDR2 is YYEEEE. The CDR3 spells CASSTDRGSYNSPLHF. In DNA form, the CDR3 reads TGTGCCAGCAGCACCGACAGGGGCTCCTATAATTCACCCCTCCACTTT.

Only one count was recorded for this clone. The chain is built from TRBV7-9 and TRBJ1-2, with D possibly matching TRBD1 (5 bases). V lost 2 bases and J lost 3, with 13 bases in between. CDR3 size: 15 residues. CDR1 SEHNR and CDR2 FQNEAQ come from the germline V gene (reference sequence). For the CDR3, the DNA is TGTGCCAGCAGCTTACGAAGCGGGACCCACTATGGCTACACCTTC. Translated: CASSLRSGTHYGYTF.

Here the CDR3 reads CASSYSNRGVDTQYF. The CDR3 region has the DNA TGTGCCAGCAGTTACTCGAACAGGGGAGTAGATACGCAGTATTTT. The rearrangement links TRBV6-5 to TRBJ2-3; TRBD1 matches 7 bases. With V trimmed by 0 bases and J by 5 bases, 5 bases remained unmatched. CDR1 is MNHEY, CDR2 SVGAGI, per germline. This CDR3 region has 15 residues.

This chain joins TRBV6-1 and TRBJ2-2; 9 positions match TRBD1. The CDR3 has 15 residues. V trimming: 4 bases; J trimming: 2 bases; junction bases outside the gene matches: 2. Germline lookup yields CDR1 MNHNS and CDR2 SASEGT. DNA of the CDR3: TGTGCCAGCAGTGTGGGACAGGGAAACACCGGGGAGCTGTTTTTT. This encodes CASSVGQGNTGELFF.

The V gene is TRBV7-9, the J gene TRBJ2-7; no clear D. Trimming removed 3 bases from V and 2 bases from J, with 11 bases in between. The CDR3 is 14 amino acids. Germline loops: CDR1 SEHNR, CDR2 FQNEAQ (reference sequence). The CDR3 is CASSFGTDTYEQYF. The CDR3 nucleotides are TGTGCCAGCAGCTTCGGAACAGATACCTACGAGCAGTACTTC.